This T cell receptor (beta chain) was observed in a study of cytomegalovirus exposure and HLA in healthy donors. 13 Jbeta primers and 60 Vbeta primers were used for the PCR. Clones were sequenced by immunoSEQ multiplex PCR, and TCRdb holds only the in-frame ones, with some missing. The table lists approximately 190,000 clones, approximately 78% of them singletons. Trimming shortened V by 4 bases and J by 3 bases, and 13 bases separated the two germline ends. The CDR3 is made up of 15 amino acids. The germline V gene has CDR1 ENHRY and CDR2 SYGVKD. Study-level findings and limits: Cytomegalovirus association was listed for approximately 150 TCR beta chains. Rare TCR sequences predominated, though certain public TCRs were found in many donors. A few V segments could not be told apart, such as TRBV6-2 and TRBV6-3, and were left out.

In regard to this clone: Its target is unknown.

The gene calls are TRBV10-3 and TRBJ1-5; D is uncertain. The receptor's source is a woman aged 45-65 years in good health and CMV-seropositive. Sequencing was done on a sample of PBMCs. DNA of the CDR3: TGTGCCATCAGTGCCCCTAGAAACCTCAATCAGCCCCAGCATTTT. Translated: CAISAPRNLNQPQHF.